Each of the 19 T cell receptor beta chains below was sequenced from the same sample in a study of T-cell memory formation after mild COVID-19. Via MiXCR, TCRdb re-called the 5' RACE reads, giving one row per CDR3 protein. In the table there are 350,000 to 450,000 distinct CDR3 sequences, 20% to 25% of which are singletons. The sequenced sample consisted of PBMCs or a T cell subset sorted from them (not recorded which). Source of these receptors: an adult woman who had mild COVID-19 (a few samples of this study predate the infection). Cell type and time point are not known.

The chain recombines TRBV24-1 with TRBJ1-5, with D unclear. Germline V gives CDR1 KGHDR, CDR2 SFDVKD. The CDR3 sequence is 12 residues long. With 2 bases removed from V and 5 bases from J, the gap between germline ends came to 3 bases. The CDR3 loop is CATSDSDQPQHF. The CDR3, as DNA: TGTGCCACCAGTGATTCGGATCAGCCCCAGCATTTT.

The chain carries TRBV4-1 and TRBJ2-7; 8 bases are shared with TRBD2. After removal of 6 bases from V and 2 bases from J, the junction contained 9 bases not matched to a gene. This CDR3 is 15 amino acids long. The germline V gene encodes CDR1 MGHRA and CDR2 YSYEKL. CDR3 loop: CASSPPGGRTYEQYF. DNA for the CDR3: TGCGCCAGCAGTCCACCGGGGGGGCGTACCTACGAGCAGTACTTC.

The chain uses TRBV12-3 or TRBV12-4 and TRBJ2-1; 7 nucleotides agree with TRBD1. V gave up 0 bases and J gave up 9 bases; unmatched junction bases: 11. The CDR3 sequence is 16 residues long. The CDR3 sequence is CASSLAHTGAGSEQFF. CDR3 nucleotides: TGTGCCAGCAGTTTAGCCCATACAGGGGCGGGTAGTGAGCAGTTCTTC.

There are a few counts of this clonotype. The V and J genes are TRBV6-5 and TRBJ2-5, with D possibly TRBD1 on 6 matching bases. The germline gives CDR1 MNHEY, CDR2 SVGAGI. The germline V and J ends were trimmed by 2 bases and 1 base, with 8 bases remaining between them. The CDR3 totals 14 residues. CDR3 DNA: TGTGCCAGCAGTTACGGGGGCCCCCAAGAGACCCAGTACTTC. Translated: CASSYGGPQETQYF.

This clonotype was seen only a few times. The rearrangement uses TRBV7-2 and TRBJ1-1; D is perhaps TRBD1 (5 bases). From germline, CDR1 is SGHTA and CDR2 FQGNSA. V lost 3 bases and J lost 2, with 10 bases in between. CDR3 length: 14 residues. The DNA of the CDR3 is TGTGCCAGCAGCTTCTCCAGGGCCAACACTGAAGCTTTCTTT. Protein: CASSFSRANTEAFF. Filled out from reference TRBV7-2 and TRBJ1-1, the complete variable domain reads GAGVSQSPSNKVTEKGKDVELRCDPISGHTALYWYRQSLGQGLEFLIYFQGNSAPDKSGLPSDRFSAERTGGSVSTLTIQRTQQEDSAVYLCASSFSRANTEAFFGQGTRLTVV.

This chain joins TRBV12-3 or TRBV12-4 and TRBJ1-1; D not certain. The CDR3 is 13 residues long. V gave up 5 bases and J gave up 4 bases, with 11 bases separating them. CDR3: CASSGRVATEAFF. DNA for the CDR3: TGTGCCAGCAGTGGAAGGGTTGCCACTGAAGCTTTCTTT.

This chain links TRBV5-6 with TRBJ1-2; D is uncertain. This CDR3 contains 18 residues. Trimming removed 1 base from V and 1 base from J, with 20 bases in between. Germline values: CDR1 SGHDT, CDR2 YYEEEE. The CDR3: CASSLYWNLVGHNYGYTF. The CDR3 DNA sequence: TGTGCCAGCAGCTTGTACTGGAACCTAGTCGGGCATAACTATGGCTACACCTTC.

This clonotype was picked up many times. The genes are TRBV4-2 and TRBJ1-1; 7 bases match TRBD1. The CDR3 covers 14 residues. The J segment lost 3 bases and the V segment lost 1 base, leaving 2 bases of the junction unmatched. Germline CDR1 reads LGHNA; CDR2 reads YNFKEQ. This CDR3 is CASSQGQGYTEAFF. The DNA of the CDR3 is TGTGCCAGCAGCCAAGGACAGGGTTACACTGAAGCTTTCTTT.

The chain carries TRBV4-1 and TRBJ2-5, with TRBD2 matching over 8 bases. Looked up from germline, CDR1 is MGHRA and CDR2 is YSYEKL. The CDR3 is 15 residues long. The V segment lost 1 base and the J segment 7 bases; nucleotides outside the gene matches: 8. The CDR3 coding sequence is TGCGCCAGCAGCCAAGTTGGTAGCGGGGACTCGACCCAGTACTTC. Translated, it gives CASSQVGSGDSTQYF.

This clonotype was counted only a few times. The chain recombines TRBV4-1 with TRBJ1-2; D is undetermined. The CDR3 loop spans 14 amino acids. The germline CDR1 and CDR2 sequences are MGHRA and YSYEKL. Trimming cost V 1 base and J 8 bases, with 14 bases left between them. CDR3 region: CASSQVVRRGGYTF. CDR3 in DNA: TGCGCCAGCAGCCAAGTAGTAAGGAGAGGCGGCTACACCTTC.

This clonotype was detected only a few times. The chain carries TRBV7-3 and TRBJ2-1; the match to TRBD2 covers 7 bases. J lost 7 bases, V lost 1 base, and 4 bases had no gene match. This CDR3 is built from 14 residues. Germline V gene lookup returns CDR1 SGHTA and CDR2 FQGTGA. CDR3 DNA sequence: TGTGCCAGCAGCTTAAATCGGGGGGAGAATGAGCAGTTCTTC. Translating it yields CASSLNRGENEQFF.

Only a few counts were recorded for this clonotype. This chain links TRBV4-3 with TRBJ1-1; D gene uncertain. Germline values: CDR1 LGHNA, CDR2 YSLEER. This CDR3 region has 17 residues. V was trimmed by 0 bases and J by 3 bases, leaving 17 bases between them. The CDR3 DNA is TGCGCCAGCAGCCAAGAGTTTTCCGGTCCCGGGTACACTGAAGCTTTCTTT. Translating it yields CASSQEFSGPGYTEAFF.

The chain joins TRBV6-2 or TRBV6-3 to TRBJ1-1; D is undetermined. This CDR3 is built from 11 residues. The V end was cut by 4 bases, the J end by 8 bases, with 8 bases between. Germline V gives CDR1 MNHEY, CDR2 SVGEGT. CDR3 residues: CASSWNIEAFF. The CDR3 DNA reads TGTGCCAGCAGTTGGAACATAGAAGCTTTCTTT.

This chain connects TRBV29-1 to TRBJ2-5; 7 nucleotides agree with TRBD2. Germline values: CDR1 SQVTM, CDR2 ANQGSEA. Losses at the gene ends were 2 bases for V and 1 base for J; bases not matched to a gene: 4. The CDR3 totals 14 residues. CDR3 region: CSVEKAGSQETQYF. The CDR3 DNA is TGCAGCGTTGAAAAAGCGGGGAGCCAAGAGACCCAGTACTTC.

The chain couples TRBV12-3 or TRBV12-4 to TRBJ2-3; 10 bases match TRBD2. Unmatched junction bases numbered 4, after V lost 3 bases and J lost 4 bases. This CDR3 spans 15 amino acids. CDR3 nucleotides: TGTGCCAGCAGTTTGGCGAGCGGGAGGGCAGATACGCAGTATTTT. It is translated as CASSLASGRADTQYF.

The rearrangement uses TRBV20-1 and TRBJ2-7; D gene uncertain. The CDR3 loop spans 13 amino acids. V was pared by 0 bases and J by 0 bases, with 6 bases between. Germline-derived CDR1 and CDR2 are DFQATT and SNEGSKA (reference sequence). The CDR3 loop is CSAREHSSYEQYF. CDR3 bases: TGCAGTGCTAGAGAGCATAGCTCCTACGAGCAGTACTTC.

J is TRBJ2-5 and V is TRBV12-3 or TRBV12-4; 9 positions match TRBD2. This CDR3 contains 15 residues. The V and J ends lost 5 bases and 5 bases, in that order; junction bases with no gene match: 9. CDR3 in DNA: TGTGCCAGCAGTCCCAAGGGACTAGCAAGGGAGACCCAGTACTTC. This encodes CASSPKGLARETQYF.

The gene calls are TRBV19 and TRBJ1-5; unclear D gene. Germline assignment: CDR1 LNHDA and CDR2 SQIVND (reference sequence). The V and J ends lost 7 bases and 1 base respectively, with 8 bases between them. CDR3 length: 13 residues. The chain's CDR3 is CASTGHSNQPQHF. The CDR3 DNA follows: TGTGCCAGTACCGGGCACAGCAATCAGCCCCAGCATTTT.

This clonotype was counted a few times. This chain uses TRBV7-3 with TRBJ1-1; TRBD1 agrees at 8 bases. V trimming: 5 bases; J trimming: 6 bases; junction bases outside the gene matches: 5. The CDR3 is 13 residues long. In germline, CDR1 is SGHTA, CDR2 FQGTGA. In DNA form, the CDR3 reads TGTGCCAGCAGCACGGACAGGGCTGCTGAAGCTTTCTTT. This translates into CASSTDRAAEAFF. The variable domain in full, completed from reference TRBV7-3 and TRBJ1-1, reads GAGVSQTPSNKVTEKGKYVELRCDPISGHTALYWYRQSLGQGPEFLIYFQGTGAADDSGLPNDRFFAVRPEGSVSTLKIQRTERGDSAVYLCASSTDRAAEAFFGQGTRLTVV.